Shown below are 2 T cell receptor beta chains from a single sample sequenced in a study of shared clonotypes between healthy human individuals. Repertoires were generated with immunoSEQ multiplex PCR, while TCRdb's copy carries only in-frame clones and drops some. The data show about 2.4 million clones, with under 95% seen just once and approximately 0.37% held by the top ten. Sequences were obtained from naive CD4+ T cells from PBMCs. Subset in this sample: CD45RA+ positively selected. These receptors were collected from a man aged 18 to 30 in good health. Some clones in this sample may be carry-over from other donors' samples.

The V gene is TRBV6-5, the J gene TRBJ2-7; a weak D match, TRBD1 (6 bases). CDR1 MNHEY and CDR2 SVGAGI come from the germline V gene. The CDR3 is made up of 14 amino acids. Deletions cut 6 bases from V and 2 bases from J, with 14 bases between. CDR3 region: CASRSVGGTYEQYF. The CDR3 DNA follows: TGTGCCAGCAGGTCGGTTGGGGGCACCTACGAGCAGTACTTC.

This clone was seen only once. The V call is TRBV7-8, the J call TRBJ1-3; D is uncertain. The CDR3 is made up of 14 amino acids. V lost 1 base to trimming and J lost 0 bases, with 4 bases between them. Germline values: CDR1 SGHVS, CDR2 FQNEAQ. The CDR3, as DNA: TGTGCCAGCAGCTTAGACAACTCTGGAAACACCATATATTTT. This translates into CASSLDNSGNTIYF.